The 7 T cell receptor beta chains reported below all come from one sample, sequenced in a study of blood T cell repertoires in COVID-19 (dated by TCRdb to the early 2020s). Library preparation used the immunoSEQ multiplex PCR assay. As stored in TCRdb, this immuneACCESS dataset retains in-frame rearrangements with V and J assigned. A fraction of the clones does not appear; measured against another copy, unresolved V genes explain less than half of the discrepancy, and the remainder lacks a known reason. The sample table shows approximately 150,000 clones, and around 76% are seen once. The top ten clones comprise almost 8.5% of the sample. Material: peripheral blood. These receptors all stem from an older woman with acute or convalescent COVID-19.

This rearrangement joins TRBV27 to TRBJ1-1; possible D gene TRBD1, 6 bases. The V and J ends lost 5 bases and 5 bases respectively, with 15 bases between them. The V gene's germline CDR1 is MNHEY and CDR2 SMNVEV (reference sequence). The CDR3 covers 14 residues. CDR3: CASSPPGVGTEAFF. In nucleotides, the CDR3 is TGTGCCAGCAGTCCACCAGGGGTTGGGACTGAAGCTTTCTTT.

This clone was recorded once. The chain uses TRBV7-9 and TRBJ2-6; possibly TRBD1 for D (6 bases). With 4 bases removed from V and 2 bases from J, the gap between germline ends came to 9 bases. The CDR3 is 15 amino acids. The germline gives CDR1 SEHNR, CDR2 FQNEAQ (reference sequence). This CDR3 reads CASSWTEPGANVLTF. In DNA form, the CDR3 reads TGTGCCAGCAGCTGGACAGAGCCTGGGGCCAACGTCCTGACTTTC.

The rearrangement uses TRBV6-1 and TRBJ1-6, with D unresolved. Germline loops: CDR1 MNHNS, CDR2 SASEGT. V lost 3 bases, J lost 7 bases, and 7 bases lay in between. CDR3 length: 13 amino acids. CDR3 region: CASSESGNSPLHF. The CDR3 bases are TGTGCCAGCAGTGAGTCGGGGAATTCACCCCTCCACTTT.

As DNA, the CDR3 is TGTGCCAGTAGTGTTTCAGGGGCCGGTGGTACTGAAGCTTTCTTT. Its translation is CASSVSGAGGTEAFF. V and J are TRBV19 and TRBJ1-1; TRBD1 might be the D (6 bases). This CDR3 region has 15 residues. CDR1 LNHDA and CDR2 SQIVND come from the germline V gene (reference sequence). The V end was cut by 5 bases, the J end by 5 bases, with 18 bases between. Complete variable domain (other parts from reference TRBV19 and TRBJ1-1): DGGITQSPKYLFRKEGQNVTLSCEQNLNHDAMYWYRQDPGQGLRLIYYSQIVNDFQKGDIAEGYSVSREKKESFPLTVTSAQKNPTAFYLCASSVSGAGGTEAFFGQGTRLTVV.

This clone has only one observation. The rearrangement uses TRBV6-6 and TRBJ2-3, with D hard to call. V lost 8 bases to trimming and J lost 0 bases, with 6 bases between them. Per the germline V gene, CDR1 is MNHNY and CDR2 is SVGAGI (reference sequence). The length of the CDR3 is 12 residues. Here the CDR3 reads CASVDSTDTQYF. CDR3 bases: TGTGCCAGCGTAGATAGCACAGATACGCAGTATTTT.

This chain uses TRBV3-1 (or the pseudogene TRBV3-2) with TRBJ1-6; weak D call: TRBD1 (5 bases). The CDR3 covers 16 residues. The V end lost 2 bases, the J end lost 9 bases, and 17 bases lay between the germline ends. Germline CDR1 and CDR2: LGHDT and YNNKEL (reference sequence). The CDR3 here is CASSQRGQGMGSPLHF. CDR3 in DNA: TGTGCCAGCAGCCAAAGGGGCCAGGGTATGGGTTCACCCCTCCACTTT.

The chain employs TRBV2 and TRBJ2-1, with TRBD2 identical over 12 bases. V dropped 4 bases and J dropped 8; count of bases not matched to a gene: 18. CDR1 is SNHLY and CDR2 is FYNNEI in the germline V gene. CDR3 length: 19 amino acids. The CDR3 DNA reads as TGTGCCAGCAGTGGACGACTAGCGGGAGCTTACAAGCCCTCCGATGAGCAGTTCTTC. This encodes CASSGRLAGAYKPSDEQFF.